A selection of T cell receptor beta chains follows, all from one sample in a study of blood T cell repertoires in COVID-19. Clones were read by immunoSEQ multiplex PCR, and TCRdb kept only the in-frame ones, dropping some. The repertoire holds about 350,000 clones, with about 93% as singletons. Sequencing input: peripheral blood. The receptor source for this set is a young woman who had recovered from COVID-19. Both conserved end residues are part of each CDR3. Each record gives: V gene, J gene, clone size, D gene, CDR3 DNA, CDR3 protein. D genes are given only for firm matches. Clone size is given for some rows only: seen once, a few or many times, or a class if the clone is expanded.

v_call: TRBV4-1; j_call: TRBJ2-5; clone_size: -; d_call: -; cdr3_nt: TGCGCCAGCAGCCAAGTAACTGGGAGAGAGACCCAGTACTTC; cdr3_aa: CASSQVTGRETQYF
v_call: TRBV27; j_call: TRBJ1-1; clone_size: -; d_call: TRBD1; cdr3_nt: TGTGCCAGCAGGAATACCCTGATGGACAGGCGGAGAGCTTTCTTT; cdr3_aa: CASRNTLMDRRRAFF
v_call: TRBV28; j_call: TRBJ2-1; clone_size: -; d_call: -; cdr3_nt: TGTGCCAGCAGTCTGCTAGGGGATGAGCAGTTCTTC; cdr3_aa: CASSLLGDEQFF
v_call: TRBV3-1/TRBV3-2; j_call: TRBJ2-3; clone_size: -; d_call: TRBD1; cdr3_nt: TGTGCCAGCAGCTCGGGACAGGGTAGCACAGATACGCAGTATTTT; cdr3_aa: CASSSGQGSTDTQYF
v_call: TRBV14; j_call: TRBJ1-1; clone_size: -; d_call: -; cdr3_nt: TGTGCCAGCAGCCAAGAGTTTCGGACATGGAAGGAGAACACTGAAGCTTTCTTT; cdr3_aa: CASSQEFRTWKENTEAFF
v_call: TRBV7-9; j_call: TRBJ1-2; clone_size: -; d_call: -; cdr3_nt: TGTGCCAGCAGCTACAGGGAAGGGGGCTATGGCTACACCTTC; cdr3_aa: CASSYREGGYGYTF
v_call: TRBV3-1/TRBV3-2; j_call: TRBJ2-4; clone_size: few; d_call: -; cdr3_nt: TGTGCCAGCAGCCAAGAACCTTCCCTAGTAGCCAAAAACATTCAGTACTTC; cdr3_aa: CASSQEPSLVAKNIQYF
v_call: TRBV6-5; j_call: TRBJ1-2; clone_size: -; d_call: TRBD1; cdr3_nt: TGTGCCAGCAGTTACGGTGGGACAGGAAGTGGCACCTTC; cdr3_aa: CASSYGGTGSGTF
v_call: TRBV7-9; j_call: TRBJ1-1; clone_size: -; d_call: -; cdr3_nt: TGTGCCAGCAGCCGACAATATAGTGAAGCTTTCTTT; cdr3_aa: CASSRQYSEAFF
v_call: TRBV19; j_call: TRBJ1-2; clone_size: -; d_call: TRBD1; cdr3_nt: TGTGCCAGTAGGGACAGGGTATCTGGCTACACCTTC; cdr3_aa: CASRDRVSGYTF
v_call: TRBV5-6; j_call: TRBJ1-2; clone_size: once; d_call: -; cdr3_nt: TGTGCCAGCAGCTTGGTTCAGGGAATCTATGGCTACACCTTC; cdr3_aa: CASSLVQGIYGYTF
v_call: TRBV7-9; j_call: TRBJ1-1; clone_size: -; d_call: -; cdr3_nt: TGTGCCAGCAGCCCGACAGAAGAAGCTTTCTTT; cdr3_aa: CASSPTEEAFF
v_call: TRBV29-1; j_call: TRBJ2-3; clone_size: -; d_call: -; cdr3_nt: TGCAGCGTAGGCGGGCAGAAGATTTTAGATACGCAGTATTTT; cdr3_aa: CSVGGQKILDTQYF
v_call: TRBV7-8; j_call: TRBJ2-2; clone_size: -; d_call: TRBD2; cdr3_nt: TGTGCCAGCAGCTCGGGGACTAGTCTGAACACCGGGGAGCTGTTTTTT; cdr3_aa: CASSSGTSLNTGELFF
v_call: TRBV11-2; j_call: TRBJ1-6; clone_size: -; d_call: -; cdr3_nt: TGTGCCAGCAGCTTATCGTCGGGCAGGGGTTCACCCCTCCACTTT; cdr3_aa: CASSLSSGRGSPLHF
v_call: TRBV24-1; j_call: TRBJ1-5; clone_size: -; d_call: -; cdr3_nt: TGTGCCACCAGTGATTTAGAGGGTTATAGCAATCAGCCCCAGCATTTT; cdr3_aa: CATSDLEGYSNQPQHF
v_call: TRBV30; j_call: TRBJ2-3; clone_size: once; d_call: TRBD2; cdr3_nt: TGTGCCTGGAGCGTCTCCGCGGGAGGGAGAGATACGCAGTATTTT; cdr3_aa: CAWSVSAGGRDTQYF
v_call: TRBV7-2; j_call: TRBJ1-1; clone_size: -; d_call: -; cdr3_nt: TGTGCCAGCAGCTTAGGGGACTATAACACTGAAGCTTTCTTT; cdr3_aa: CASSLGDYNTEAFF
v_call: TRBV6-6; j_call: TRBJ1-2; clone_size: -; d_call: TRBD1; cdr3_nt: TGTGCCAGCAGTACCCCGGACAGGTGCACCTTC; cdr3_aa: CASSTPDRCTF
v_call: TRBV6-2/TRBV6-3; j_call: TRBJ2-1; clone_size: -; d_call: -; cdr3_nt: TGTGCCAGCAGTTCCAGGTTAAATGAGCAGTTCTTC; cdr3_aa: CASSSRLNEQFF
v_call: TRBV4-3; j_call: TRBJ2-1; clone_size: once; d_call: TRBD2; cdr3_nt: TGCGCCAGCAGCCAAGATCTAGCGGGAGACGTTAACAATGAGCAGTTCTTC; cdr3_aa: CASSQDLAGDVNNEQFF
v_call: TRBV11-2; j_call: TRBJ2-2; clone_size: -; d_call: -; cdr3_nt: TGTGCCAGCAGCTTCGTCTGGGGGCCCCCTAACACCGGGGAGCTGTTTTTT; cdr3_aa: CASSFVWGPPNTGELFF
v_call: TRBV11-3; j_call: TRBJ2-3; clone_size: -; d_call: -; cdr3_nt: TGTGCCAGCAGCTTAGTCGTAGTAGATACGCAGTATTTT; cdr3_aa: CASSLVVVDTQYF